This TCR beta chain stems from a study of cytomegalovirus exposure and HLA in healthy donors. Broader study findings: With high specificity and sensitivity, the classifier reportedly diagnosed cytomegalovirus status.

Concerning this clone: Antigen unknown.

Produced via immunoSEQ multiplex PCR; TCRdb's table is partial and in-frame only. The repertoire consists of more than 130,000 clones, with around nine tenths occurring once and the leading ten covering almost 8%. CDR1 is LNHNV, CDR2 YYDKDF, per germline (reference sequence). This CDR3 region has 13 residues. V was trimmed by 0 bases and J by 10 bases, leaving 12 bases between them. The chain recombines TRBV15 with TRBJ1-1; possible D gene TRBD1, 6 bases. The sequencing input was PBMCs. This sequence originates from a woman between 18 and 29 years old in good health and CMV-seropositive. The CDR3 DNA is TGTGCCACCAGCAGAGATAGGGGGTCCCCAGCTTTCTTT. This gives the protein CATSRDRGSPAFF.